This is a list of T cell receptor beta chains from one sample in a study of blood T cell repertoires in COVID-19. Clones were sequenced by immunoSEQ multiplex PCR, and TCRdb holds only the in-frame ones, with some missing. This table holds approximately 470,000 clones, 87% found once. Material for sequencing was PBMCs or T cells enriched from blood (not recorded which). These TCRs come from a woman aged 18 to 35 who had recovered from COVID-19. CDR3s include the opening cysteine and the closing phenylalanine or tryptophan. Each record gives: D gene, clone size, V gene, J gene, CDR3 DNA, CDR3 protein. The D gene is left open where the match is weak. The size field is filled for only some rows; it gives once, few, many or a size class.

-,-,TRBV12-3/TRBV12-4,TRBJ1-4,TGTGCCAGCAGTTTACGTCTAAATGAAAAACTGTTTTTT,CASSLRLNEKLFF
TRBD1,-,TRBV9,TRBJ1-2,TGTGCCAGCAGCGTCCTCTTTACAGGGGGCGCCTTGAGCGGCTACACCTTC,CASSVLFTGGALSGYTF
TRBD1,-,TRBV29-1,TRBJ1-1,TGCAGCTTCGACAGGGGATCGAACACTGAAGCTTTCTTT,CSFDRGSNTEAFF
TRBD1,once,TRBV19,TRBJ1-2,TGTGCCAGTTACGCCGACAGGGGACTTGGTGGCTACACCTTC,CASYADRGLGGYTF
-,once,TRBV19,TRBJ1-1,TGTGCCAGTAGTATCCCCGGGGGGGGCGGTAAGACCACTGAAGCTTTCTTT,CASSIPGGGGKTTEAFF
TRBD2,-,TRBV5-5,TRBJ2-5,TGTGCCAGCAGTGGTGGCGGGGGATCGGAGACCCAGTACTTC,CASSGGGGSETQYF
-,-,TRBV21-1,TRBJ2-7,TGTGCCAGCAGCACCAACGAGCAGTACTTC,CASSTNEQYF
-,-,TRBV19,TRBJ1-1,TGTGCCAGTAGTGCTATCTTCGGCACTGAAGCTTTCTTT,CASSAIFGTEAFF
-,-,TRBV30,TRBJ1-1,TGTGCCTGCGATAGTTACCCGAACACTGAAGCTTTCTTT,CACDSYPNTEAFF
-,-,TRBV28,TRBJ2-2,TGTGCCAGCAGCTCGGGGGACAGGAACACCGGGGAGCTGTTTTTT,CASSSGDRNTGELFF
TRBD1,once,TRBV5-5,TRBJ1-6,TGTGCCAGCAACTACCTGACAGGGGGAGATTCACCCCTCCACTTT,CASNYLTGGDSPLHF
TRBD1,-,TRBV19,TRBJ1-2,TGTGCCAGTAGCCCCCGGACAGGGGATGGCTACACCTTC,CASSPRTGDGYTF
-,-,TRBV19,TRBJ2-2,TGTGCCAGTACCCGGTTCACCGGGGAGCTGTTTTTT,CASTRFTGELFF
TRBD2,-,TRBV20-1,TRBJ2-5,TGCAGTGCTAGTAGCGGGGGGGCGGGAGAGACCCAGTACTTC,CSASSGGAGETQYF
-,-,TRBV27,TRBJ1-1,TGTGCCAGCAGCACCTCCCCGGTAGGGGCGGACACTGAAGCTTTCTTT,CASSTSPVGADTEAFF
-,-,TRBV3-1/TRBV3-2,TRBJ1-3,TGTGCCAGCAGCCCCCAGGTCTCTGGAAACACCATATATTTT,CASSPQVSGNTIYF
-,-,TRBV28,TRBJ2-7,TGTGCCAGCAGTTTTTGGGGCAGCGCCTACGAGCAGTACTTC,CASSFWGSAYEQYF
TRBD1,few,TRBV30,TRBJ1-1,TGTGCCTGGACTACGTTTCGGGACAGCAATTTGAACACTGAAGCTTTCTTT,CAWTTFRDSNLNTEAFF
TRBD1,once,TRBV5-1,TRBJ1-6,TGCGCCAGCAGCATACAGGGGGCGAGTGCACCCCTCCACTTT,CASSIQGASAPLHF
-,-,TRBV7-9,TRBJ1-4,TGTGCCAGCAGCTCTAGGGGGGAAAAACTGTTTTTT,CASSSRGEKLFF
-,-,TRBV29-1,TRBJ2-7,TGCAGCGCCTCGGGAATATCCTACGAGCAGTACTTC,CSASGISYEQYF
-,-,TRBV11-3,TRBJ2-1,TGTGCCAGCAGCTTATTCTCAGGGGCCCCATACAATGAGCAGTTCTTC,CASSLFSGAPYNEQFF